The sample holds a few counts of the clone carrying this T cell receptor (beta chain). Sequencing of TCR beta was carried out in blood CD8+ and CD4+ T cells. Patients with stable or active relapsing-remitting disease, all of them treatment-naive, made up the multiple sclerosis controls. This CDR3 contains 12 residues. With 5 bases removed from V and 1 base from J, the gap between germline ends came to 9 bases. Per germline, CDR1 DFQATT and CDR2 SNEGSKA (reference sequence). The sample originates from a study of CD8 T cells in Susac syndrome. The authors reverse transcribed roughly 0.5 to 1 ug RNA with random hexamers. It was immunoSEQ multiplex PCR that amplified TCR beta CDR3 across 54 Vbeta and 13 Jbeta. TCRdb recomputed calls from the immunoSEQ multiplex PCR reads with MiXCR, one row per CDR3 protein. The table includes around 160,000 distinct CDR3 sequences, roughly 94% detected once.

Sequencing was done on a sample of CD4+ T cells from PBMCs. The V gene is TRBV20-1, the J gene TRBJ2-7, with D possibly being TRBD1 (6 bases). The origin of this receptor is a human donor with multiple sclerosis. CDR3 in amino acids: CSAAGQSYEQYF. Here the CDR3 DNA reads TGCAGTGCTGCCGGACAGTCCTACGAGCAGTACTTC.